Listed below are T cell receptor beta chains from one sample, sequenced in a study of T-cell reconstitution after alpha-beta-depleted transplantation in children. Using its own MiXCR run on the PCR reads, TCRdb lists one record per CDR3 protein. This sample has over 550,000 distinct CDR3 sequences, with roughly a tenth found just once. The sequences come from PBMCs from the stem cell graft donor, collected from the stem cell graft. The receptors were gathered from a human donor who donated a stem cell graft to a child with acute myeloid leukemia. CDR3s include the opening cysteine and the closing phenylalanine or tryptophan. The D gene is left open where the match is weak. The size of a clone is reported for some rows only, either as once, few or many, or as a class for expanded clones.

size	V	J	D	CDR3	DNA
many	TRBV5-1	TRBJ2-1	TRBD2	CASSQTSGGYNEQFF	TGCGCCAGCAGCCAGACTAGCGGGGGGTACAATGAGCAGTTCTTC
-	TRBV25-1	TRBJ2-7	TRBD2	CASSPAGRAYEQYF	TGTGCCAGCAGTCCCGCCGGGAGGGCCTACGAGCAGTACTTC
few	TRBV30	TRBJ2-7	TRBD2	CAGSGVGIYEQYF	TGTGCCGGAAGCGGGGTGGGGATCTACGAGCAGTACTTC
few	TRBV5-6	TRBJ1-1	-	CASSLGETRLNTEAFF	TGTGCCAGCAGCTTGGGAGAGACTAGGTTGAACACTGAAGCTTTCTTT
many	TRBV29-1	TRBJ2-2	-	CSVEVGEGVNTGELFF	TGCAGCGTTGAAGTGGGCGAGGGGGTGAACACCGGGGAGCTGTTTTTT
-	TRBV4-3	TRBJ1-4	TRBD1	CASSHRRQGPNEKLFF	TGCGCCAGCAGCCACCGCCGACAGGGGCCTAATGAAAAACTGTTTTTT
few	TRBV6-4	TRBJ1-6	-	CASMRISVVRDRSYNSPLHF	TGTGCCAGCATGAGGATCTCTGTGGTTAGGGACCGCTCCTATAATTCACCCCTCCACTTT
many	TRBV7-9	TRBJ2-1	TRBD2	CASSYMASGRFNEQFF	TGTGCCAGCAGCTATATGGCTAGCGGGAGATTCAATGAGCAGTTCTTC
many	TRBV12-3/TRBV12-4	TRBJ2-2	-	CASSLYDATGELFF	TGTGCCAGCAGTTTGTACGATGCCACCGGGGAGCTGTTTTTT
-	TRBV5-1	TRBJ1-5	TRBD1	CASSAQGGGNQPQHF	TGCGCCAGCAGCGCCCAGGGGGGGGGCAATCAGCCCCAGCATTTT
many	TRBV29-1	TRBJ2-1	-	CSVEEGAQMQFF	TGCAGCGTTGAAGAAGGGGCACAGATGCAGTTCTTC
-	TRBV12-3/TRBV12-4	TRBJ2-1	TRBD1	CASRPSQGGSSYNEQFF	TGTGCCAGCAGGCCCTCACAGGGGGGAAGCTCCTACAATGAGCAGTTCTTC
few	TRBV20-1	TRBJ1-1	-	CSARDQENLNAFF	TGCAGTGCTAGAGATCAGGAGAACCTGAATGCTTTCTTT
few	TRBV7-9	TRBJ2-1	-	CASSPNSEQFF	TGTGCCAGCAGCCCTAACAGTGAGCAGTTCTTC
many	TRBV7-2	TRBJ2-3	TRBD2	CASSLEAGVTDTQYF	TGTGCCAGCAGCTTAGAAGCGGGAGTCACAGATACGCAGTATTTT